Listed below are T cell receptor beta chains from one sample, sequenced in a study of CD8+ T cells in alopecia areata. TCRdb's copy holds only in-frame clones and misses some; the assay was immunoSEQ multiplex PCR. The sample consists of roughly 200,000 clones, roughly 60% of them appearing once. Here the sequenced sample was CD4+ T cells sorted from blood, taken at week 0. The receptors derive from a human donor with alopecia areata. The conserved cysteine and the conserved F or W are not part of the CDR3 here. D genes are given only for firm matches. Not all rows give a size; the values are once, few, many and, for expanded clones, a class.

J gene: TRBJ2-7; clone size: few; V gene: TRBV12-5; D gene: .; CDR3 protein: ASGLRAGAEQY
J gene: TRBJ2-7; clone size: .; V gene: TRBV7-2; D gene: .; CDR3 protein: ASSPQSYEQY
J gene: TRBJ2-1; clone size: .; V gene: TRBV7-9; D gene: .; CDR3 protein: ASSLEGQPMQQF
J gene: TRBJ2-5; clone size: .; V gene: TRBV4-3; D gene: .; CDR3 protein: ASSQKRGWETQY
J gene: TRBJ1-4; clone size: .; V gene: TRBV5-1; D gene: TRBD1; CDR3 protein: ASSHTGDGEKLF
J gene: TRBJ2-7; clone size: many; V gene: TRBV5-1; D gene: .; CDR3 protein: ASSALGNTYEQY
J gene: TRBJ1-5; clone size: .; V gene: TRBV27; D gene: .; CDR3 protein: ASSPNYRAFNQPQH
J gene: TRBJ2-5; clone size: few; V gene: TRBV9; D gene: .; CDR3 protein: ASSVASGEKETQY
J gene: TRBJ2-3; clone size: .; V gene: TRBV7-2; D gene: .; CDR3 protein: ASSQTVTATDTQY
J gene: TRBJ1-2; clone size: .; V gene: TRBV12-5; D gene: .; CDR3 protein: ASASPNTLGHHGYT
J gene: TRBJ1-1; clone size: .; V gene: TRBV30; D gene: .; CDR3 protein: AWMTENTEAF
J gene: TRBJ2-3; clone size: few; V gene: TRBV9; D gene: TRBD1; CDR3 protein: ASSVAEIGTGLLSDTQY
J gene: TRBJ2-3; clone size: .; V gene: TRBV30; D gene: .; CDR3 protein: AWSDGITSTDTQY